The clone carrying this TCR beta chain was seen only a few times. Its target is not known. Using its own MiXCR run on the RT-PCR reads, TCRdb lists one record per CDR3 protein. The data contain around 750,000 distinct CDR3 sequences, 21% of them singletons. The length of the CDR3 is 13 residues. V dropped 2 bases and J dropped 5 bases, with 7 bases sitting between them. Germline assignment: CDR1 SGHRS and CDR2 YFSETQ. The data were obtained in a study of response to subunit inactivated influenza vaccine. Study-wide results and limits: It was the authors' suggestion that each seasonal influenza vaccination recruits few new T cells.

The gene calls are TRBV5-1 and TRBJ1-4; D not resolved. The receptor was derived from a man aged 50-60 years who received an inactivated influenza vaccine. Source: PBMCs from blood, taken 5 days after vaccination. CDR3 DNA sequence: TGCGCCAGCAGCTTACAAGAAAATGAAAAACTGTTTTTT. Translated: CASSLQENEKLFF.